This T cell receptor (beta chain) appears in the sequencing data of a study of blood T cell repertoires in COVID-19. The length of the CDR3 is 16 residues. Germline values: CDR1 DFQATT, CDR2 SNEGSKA (reference sequence). The V end was cut by 3 bases, the J end by 5 bases, with 20 bases between. Data came from immunoSEQ multiplex PCR; TCRdb stores just in-frame clones and leaves some out. The table has fewer than 200,000 clones, more than 70% seen once. Sequenced material: PBMCs or T cells enriched from blood (not recorded which). This sequence was found in a woman aged 50 to 60 in a cohort exposed to, infected with or recovered from COVID-19 (not recorded which). V usage is TRBV20-1 and J usage is TRBJ1-5; the D gene is possibly TRBD1 (6 bases). CDR3 amino acids: CSASRDLGGAHQPQHF. As DNA, the CDR3 is TGCAGTGCTAGTCGGGACCTTGGGGGGGCCCATCAGCCCCAGCATTTT.